The clone carrying this T cell receptor (beta chain) came up a few times. Its antigen is unknown. These data come from a study of blood T cells in healthy people across ages. At the level of the study: Using template switching, researchers captured about one barcoded beta molecule for each two T cells.

They isolated at least 6 million PBMCs from each sample. Alongside a J-beta primer mix, a sample-barcoded 5' primer served in a second PCR lasting about 6 to 12 cycles. TCRdb reprocessed the 5' RACE reads with MiXCR, giving one entry per CDR3 protein. The data hold hundreds of thousands of distinct CDR3 sequences, with approximately 52% observed a single time. Study conclusions and caveats: When one million T cells were used, diversity estimates were thought to be underestimates. Leaving the PBMCs unsorted stopped any conclusive comparison of naive versus antigen-experienced cells.

Germline loops: CDR1 SNHLY, CDR2 FYNNEI. The CDR3 consists of 15 residues. The V gene end was trimmed by 7 bases and the J gene end by 1 base; junction bases not matched to a gene: 9. The rearrangement links TRBV2 to TRBJ1-1; 7 positions match TRBD1. Sequencing input: blood. This receptor was obtained from a woman aged 80 or older in good health. CDR3 nucleotides: TGTGCCAGCATATCACCGGGACAGACGAACACTGAAGCTTTCTTT. Amino acids: CASISPGQTNTEAFF.